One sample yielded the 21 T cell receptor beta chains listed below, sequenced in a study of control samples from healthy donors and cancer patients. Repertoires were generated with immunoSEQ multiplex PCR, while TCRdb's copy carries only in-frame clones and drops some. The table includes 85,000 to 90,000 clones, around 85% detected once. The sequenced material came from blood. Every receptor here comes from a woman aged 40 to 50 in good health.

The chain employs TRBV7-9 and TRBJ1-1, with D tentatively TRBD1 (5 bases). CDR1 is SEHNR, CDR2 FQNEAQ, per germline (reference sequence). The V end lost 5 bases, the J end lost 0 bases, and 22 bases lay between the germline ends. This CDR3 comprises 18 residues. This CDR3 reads CASSPWRGVVPMNTEAFF. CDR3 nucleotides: TGTGCCAGCAGCCCATGGCGGGGGGTAGTACCTATGAACACTGAAGCTTTCTTT.

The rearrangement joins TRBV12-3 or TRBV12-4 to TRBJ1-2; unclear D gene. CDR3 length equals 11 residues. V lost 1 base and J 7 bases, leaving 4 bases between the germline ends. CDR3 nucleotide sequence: TGTGCCAGCAGTTTAGGGTTTGGCTACACCTTC. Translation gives CASSLGFGYTF.

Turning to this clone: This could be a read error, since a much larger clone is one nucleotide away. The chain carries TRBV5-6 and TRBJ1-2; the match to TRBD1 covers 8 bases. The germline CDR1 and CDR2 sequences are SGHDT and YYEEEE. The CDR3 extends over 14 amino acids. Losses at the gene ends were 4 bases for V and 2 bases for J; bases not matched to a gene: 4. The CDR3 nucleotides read TGTGCCAGCAGCCGGGACAGGCCCAACTATGGCTACACCTTC. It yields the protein CASSRDRPNYGYTF.

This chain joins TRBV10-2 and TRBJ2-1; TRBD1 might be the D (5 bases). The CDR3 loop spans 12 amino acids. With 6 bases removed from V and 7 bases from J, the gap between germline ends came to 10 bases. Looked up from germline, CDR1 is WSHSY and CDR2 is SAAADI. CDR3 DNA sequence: TGCGCCAGCAGGGGGCTAGTAAATGAGCAGTTCTTC. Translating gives CASRGLVNEQFF.

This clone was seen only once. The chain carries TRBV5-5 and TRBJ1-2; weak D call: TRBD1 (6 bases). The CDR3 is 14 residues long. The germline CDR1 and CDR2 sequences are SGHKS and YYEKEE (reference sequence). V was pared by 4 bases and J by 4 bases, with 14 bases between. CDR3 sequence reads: CASSRRQEAYGYTF. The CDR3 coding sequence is TGTGCCAGCAGCCGTCGACAGGAGGCCTATGGCTACACCTTC.

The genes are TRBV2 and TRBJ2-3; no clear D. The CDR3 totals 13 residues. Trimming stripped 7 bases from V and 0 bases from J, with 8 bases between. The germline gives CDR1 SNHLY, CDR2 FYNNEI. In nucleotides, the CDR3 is TGTGCCAGCACACCTCTGAGCACAGATACGCAGTATTTT. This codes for CASTPLSTDTQYF.

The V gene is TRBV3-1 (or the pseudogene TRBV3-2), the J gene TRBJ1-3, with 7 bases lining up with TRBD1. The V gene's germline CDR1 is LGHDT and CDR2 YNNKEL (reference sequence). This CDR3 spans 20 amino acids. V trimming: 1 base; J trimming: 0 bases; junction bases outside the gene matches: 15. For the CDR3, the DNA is TGTGCCAGCAGCCAAGTCATTGGACAGGCCGATAGAGTCTCTGGAAACACCATATATTTT. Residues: CASSQVIGQADRVSGNTIYF.

For the CDR3, the DNA is TGTGCTTCGGCGGAGGACAGGGGACTCCAAGAGACCCAGTACTTC. Translation gives CASAEDRGLQETQYF. The chain combines TRBV6-5 with TRBJ2-5, with 9 bases identical to TRBD1. The CDR3 has 15 amino acids. Germline assignment: CDR1 MNHEY and CDR2 SVGAGI.

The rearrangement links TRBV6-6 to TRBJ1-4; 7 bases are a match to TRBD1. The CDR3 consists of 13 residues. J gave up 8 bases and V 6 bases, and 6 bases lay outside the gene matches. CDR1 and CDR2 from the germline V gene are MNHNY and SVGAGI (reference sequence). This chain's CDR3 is CASRNRDSEKLFF. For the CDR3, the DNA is TGTGCCAGCAGGAACCGGGACAGCGAAAAACTGTTTTTT.

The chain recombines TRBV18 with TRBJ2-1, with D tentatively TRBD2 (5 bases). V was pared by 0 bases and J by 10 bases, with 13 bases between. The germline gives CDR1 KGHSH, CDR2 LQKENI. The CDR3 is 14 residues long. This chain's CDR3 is CASSPPWSGWEQFF. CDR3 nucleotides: TGTGCCAGCTCACCACCCTGGAGCGGTTGGGAGCAGTTCTTC. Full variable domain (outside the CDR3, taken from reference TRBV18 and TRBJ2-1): NAGVMQNPRHLVRRRGQEARLRCSPMKGHSHVYWYRQLPEEGLKFMVYLQKENIIDESGMPKERFSAEFPKEGPSILRIQQVVRGDSAAYFCASSPPWSGWEQFFGPGTRLTVL.

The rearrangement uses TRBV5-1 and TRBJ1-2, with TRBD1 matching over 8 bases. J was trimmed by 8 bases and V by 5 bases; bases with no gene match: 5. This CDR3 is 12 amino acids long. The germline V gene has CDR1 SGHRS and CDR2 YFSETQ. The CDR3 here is CASRETGVGYTF. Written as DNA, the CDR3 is TGCGCCAGCAGAGAGACAGGGGTAGGCTACACCTTC.

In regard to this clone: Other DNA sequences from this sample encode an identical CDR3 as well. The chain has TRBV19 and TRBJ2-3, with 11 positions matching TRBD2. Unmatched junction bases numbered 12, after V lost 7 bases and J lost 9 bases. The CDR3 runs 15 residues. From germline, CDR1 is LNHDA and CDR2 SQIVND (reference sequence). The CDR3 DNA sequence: TGTGCCAGTATGGTAGCGGGGGGGCCGAGGGGCACGCAGTATTTT. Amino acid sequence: CASMVAGGPRGTQYF.

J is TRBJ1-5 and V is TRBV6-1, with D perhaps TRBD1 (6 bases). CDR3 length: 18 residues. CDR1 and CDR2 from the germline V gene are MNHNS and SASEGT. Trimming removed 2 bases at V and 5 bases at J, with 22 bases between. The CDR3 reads CASSEIHTLGGIYQPQHF. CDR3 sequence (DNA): TGTGCCAGCAGTGAAATCCATACGTTAGGGGGAATCTATCAGCCCCAGCATTTT.

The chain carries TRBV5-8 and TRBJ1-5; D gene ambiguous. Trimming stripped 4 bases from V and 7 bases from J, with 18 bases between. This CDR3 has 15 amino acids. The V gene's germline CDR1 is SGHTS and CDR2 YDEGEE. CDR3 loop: CASSLGNIGGQPQHF. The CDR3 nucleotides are TGTGCCAGCAGCCTAGGGAATATAGGAGGGCAGCCCCAGCATTTT.

The CDR3: CASSPTLQGRSGEQYF. For the CDR3, the DNA is TGTGCCAGCAGCCCCACATTACAGGGTCGGTCAGGCGAGCAGTACTTC. The rearrangement uses TRBV5-4 and TRBJ2-7; possible D gene TRBD1, 6 bases. Looked up from germline, CDR1 is SGHNT and CDR2 is YYREEE (reference sequence). V lost 4 bases to trimming and J lost 6 bases, with 23 bases between them. This CDR3 is built from 16 residues.

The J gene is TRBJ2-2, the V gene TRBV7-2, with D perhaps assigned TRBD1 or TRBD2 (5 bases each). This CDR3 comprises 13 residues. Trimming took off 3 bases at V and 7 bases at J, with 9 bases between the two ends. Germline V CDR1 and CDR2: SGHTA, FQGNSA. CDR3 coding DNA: TGTGCCAGCAGCTTGAGGGGCATCGGGGAGCTGTTTTTT. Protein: CASSLRGIGELFF. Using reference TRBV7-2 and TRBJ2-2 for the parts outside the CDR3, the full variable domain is GAGVSQSPSNKVTEKGKDVELRCDPISGHTALYWYRQSLGQGLEFLIYFQGNSAPDKSGLPSDRFSAERTGGSVSTLTIQRTQQEDSAVYLCASSLRGIGELFFGEGSRLTVL.

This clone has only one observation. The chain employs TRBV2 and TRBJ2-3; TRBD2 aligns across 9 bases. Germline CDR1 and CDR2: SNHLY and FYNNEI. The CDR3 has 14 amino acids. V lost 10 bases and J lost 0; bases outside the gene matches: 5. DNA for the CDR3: TGTGCCACTTCGCGGGGGGGTAGCACAGATACGCAGTATTTT. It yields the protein CATSRGGSTDTQYF. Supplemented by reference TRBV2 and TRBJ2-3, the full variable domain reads EPEVTQTPSHQVTQMGQEVILRCVPISNHLYFYWYRQILGQKVEFLVSFYNNEISEKSEIFDDQFSVERPDGSNFTLKIRSTKLEDSAMYFCATSRGGSTDTQYFGPGTRLTVL.

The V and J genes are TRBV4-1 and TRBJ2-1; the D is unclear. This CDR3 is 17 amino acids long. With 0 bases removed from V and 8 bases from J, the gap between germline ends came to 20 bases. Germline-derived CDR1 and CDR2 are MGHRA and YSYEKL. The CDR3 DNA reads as TGCGCCAGCAGCCAAGATCCCTCATCCTTATTGTGGGATGAGCAGTTCTTC. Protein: CASSQDPSSLLWDEQFF.

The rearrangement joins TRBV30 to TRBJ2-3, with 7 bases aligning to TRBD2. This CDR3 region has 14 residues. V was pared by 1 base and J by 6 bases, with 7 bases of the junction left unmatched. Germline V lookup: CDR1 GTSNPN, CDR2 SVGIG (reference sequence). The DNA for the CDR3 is TGTGCCTGGAGTGGGGGAGGGGCTGGCGATACGCAGTATTTT. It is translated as CAWSGGGAGDTQYF.

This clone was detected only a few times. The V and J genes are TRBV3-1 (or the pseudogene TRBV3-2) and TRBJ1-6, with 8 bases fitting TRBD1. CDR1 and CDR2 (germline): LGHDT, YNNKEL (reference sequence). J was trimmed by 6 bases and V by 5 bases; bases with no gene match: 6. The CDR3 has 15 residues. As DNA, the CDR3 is TGTGCCAGCAGCTTTCGGACAGGGAGTAATTCACCCCTCCACTTT. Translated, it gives CASSFRTGSNSPLHF.

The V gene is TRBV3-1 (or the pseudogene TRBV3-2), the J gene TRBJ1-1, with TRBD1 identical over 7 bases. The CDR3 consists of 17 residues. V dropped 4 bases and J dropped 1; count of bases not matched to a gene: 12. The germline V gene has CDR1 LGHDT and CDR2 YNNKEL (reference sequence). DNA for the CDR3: TGTGCCAGCAGCCTTCCGACAAGGCGACAGGGGAACACTGAAGCTTTCTTT. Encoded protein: CASSLPTRRQGNTEAFF.